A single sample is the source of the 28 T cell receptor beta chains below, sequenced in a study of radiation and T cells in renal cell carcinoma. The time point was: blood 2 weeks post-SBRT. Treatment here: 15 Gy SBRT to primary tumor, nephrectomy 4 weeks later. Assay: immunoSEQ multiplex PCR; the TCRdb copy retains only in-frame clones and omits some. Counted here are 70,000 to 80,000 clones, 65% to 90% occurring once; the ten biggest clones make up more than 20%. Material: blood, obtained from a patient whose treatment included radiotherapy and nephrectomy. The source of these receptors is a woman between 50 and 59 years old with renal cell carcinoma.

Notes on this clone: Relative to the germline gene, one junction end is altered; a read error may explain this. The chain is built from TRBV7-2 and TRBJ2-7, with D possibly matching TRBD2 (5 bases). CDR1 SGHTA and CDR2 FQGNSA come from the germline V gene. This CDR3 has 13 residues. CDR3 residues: CASSLGADYGQYF. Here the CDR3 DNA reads TGTGCCAGCAGCTTAGGGGCAGACTACGGGCAGTACTTC.

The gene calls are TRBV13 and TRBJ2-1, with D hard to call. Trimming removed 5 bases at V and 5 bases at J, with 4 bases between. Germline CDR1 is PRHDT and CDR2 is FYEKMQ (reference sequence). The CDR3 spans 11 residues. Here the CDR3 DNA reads TGTGCCAGCAGCAAAGACAATGAGCAGTTCTTC. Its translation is CASSKDNEQFF.

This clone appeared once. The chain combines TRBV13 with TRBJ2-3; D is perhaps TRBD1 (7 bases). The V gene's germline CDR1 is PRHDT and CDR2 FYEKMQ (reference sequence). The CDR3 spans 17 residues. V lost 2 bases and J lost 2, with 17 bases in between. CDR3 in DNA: TGTGCCAGCAGCTTAAGGTGGGGGGACAGACTCACAGATACGCAGTATTTT. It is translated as CASSLRWGDRLTDTQYF.

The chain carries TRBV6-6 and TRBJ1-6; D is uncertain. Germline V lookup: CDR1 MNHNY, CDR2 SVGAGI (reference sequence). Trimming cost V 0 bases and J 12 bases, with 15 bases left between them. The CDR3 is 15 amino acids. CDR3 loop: CASSYSAGKGLPLHF. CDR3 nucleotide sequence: TGTGCCAGCAGTTACTCAGCGGGCAAGGGTTTACCCCTCCACTTT.

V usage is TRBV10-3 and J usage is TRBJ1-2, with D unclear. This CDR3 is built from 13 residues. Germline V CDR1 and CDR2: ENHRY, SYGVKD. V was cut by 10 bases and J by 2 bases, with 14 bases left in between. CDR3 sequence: CATGKPGNYGYTF. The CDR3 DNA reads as TGTGCCACCGGAAAACCAGGCAACTATGGCTACACCTTC.

The CDR3 reads CASSLYSLPLHF. CDR3 in DNA: TGTGCCAGCAGTTTATACAGTTTGCCCCTCCACTTT. The chain links TRBV28 to TRBJ1-6, with unresolved D. Per the germline V gene, CDR1 is MDHEN and CDR2 is SYDVKM. This CDR3 is 12 amino acids long. The germline V and J ends were trimmed by 1 base and 13 bases, with 8 bases remaining between them.

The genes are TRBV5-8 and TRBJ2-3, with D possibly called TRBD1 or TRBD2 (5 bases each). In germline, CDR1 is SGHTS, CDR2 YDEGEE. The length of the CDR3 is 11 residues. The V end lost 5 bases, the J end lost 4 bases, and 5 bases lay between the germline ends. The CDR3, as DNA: TGTGCCAGCAGGGGACCAGATACGCAGTATTTT. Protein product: CASRGPDTQYF.

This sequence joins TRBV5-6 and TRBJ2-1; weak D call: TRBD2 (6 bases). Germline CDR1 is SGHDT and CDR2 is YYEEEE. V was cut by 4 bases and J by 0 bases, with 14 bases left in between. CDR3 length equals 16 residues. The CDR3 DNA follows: TGTGCCAGCAGCATCCTGGAGGGACTCTCCTACAATGAGCAGTTCTTC. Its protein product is CASSILEGLSYNEQFF.

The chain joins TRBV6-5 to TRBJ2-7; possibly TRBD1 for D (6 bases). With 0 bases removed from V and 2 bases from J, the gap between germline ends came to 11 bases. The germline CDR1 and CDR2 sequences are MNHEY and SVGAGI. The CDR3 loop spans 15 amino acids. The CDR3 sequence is CASSYSRGGTYEQYF. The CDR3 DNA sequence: TGTGCCAGCAGTTACTCTCGAGGGGGTACCTACGAGCAGTACTTC.

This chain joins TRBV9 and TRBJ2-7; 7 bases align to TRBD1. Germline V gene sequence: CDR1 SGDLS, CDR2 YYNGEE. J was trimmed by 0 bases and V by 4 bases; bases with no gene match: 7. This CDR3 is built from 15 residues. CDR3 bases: TGTGCCAGCAGCCCCCGGGACAGCAGCTCCTACGAGCAGTACTTC. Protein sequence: CASSPRDSSSYEQYF.

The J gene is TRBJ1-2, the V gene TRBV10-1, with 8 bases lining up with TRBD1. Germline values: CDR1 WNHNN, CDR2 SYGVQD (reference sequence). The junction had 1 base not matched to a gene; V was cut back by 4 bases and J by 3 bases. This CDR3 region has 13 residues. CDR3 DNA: TGCGCCAGCAGTGGGGGACAGGACTATGGCTACACCTTC. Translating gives CASSGGQDYGYTF.

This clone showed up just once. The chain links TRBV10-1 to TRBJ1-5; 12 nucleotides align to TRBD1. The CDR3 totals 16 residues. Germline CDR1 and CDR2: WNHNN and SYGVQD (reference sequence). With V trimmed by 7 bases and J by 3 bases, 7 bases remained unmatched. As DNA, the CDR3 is TGCGCCAGCATCGAGGGACAGGGGGCCTTCAATCAGCCCCAGCATTTT. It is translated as CASIEGQGAFNQPQHF.

Here the CDR3 DNA reads TGTGCCAGCAGTGAAGCGGGCAGCTCCTACGAGCAGTACTTC. Translated, it gives CASSEAGSSYEQYF. The V call is TRBV6-1, the J call TRBJ2-7, with D hard to call. The CDR3 is 14 amino acids. V gave up 0 bases and J gave up 0 bases, with 6 bases separating them. Germline V lookup: CDR1 MNHNS, CDR2 SASEGT.

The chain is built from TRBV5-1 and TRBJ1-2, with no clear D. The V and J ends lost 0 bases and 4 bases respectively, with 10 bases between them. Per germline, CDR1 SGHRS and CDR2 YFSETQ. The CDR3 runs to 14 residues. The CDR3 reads CASSLAETIYGYTF. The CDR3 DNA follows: TGCGCCAGCAGCTTGGCTGAGACTATCTATGGCTACACCTTC.

The CDR3 sequence: CASSTQTGQVPSWLFF. The CDR3, as DNA: TGTGCCAGTAGTACACAAACGGGACAGGTTCCCAGTTGGCTGTTTTTT. V and J are TRBV19 and TRBJ1-4; the match to TRBD1 covers 8 bases. J lost 14 bases, V lost 4 bases, and 18 bases had no gene match. Germline V lookup: CDR1 LNHDA, CDR2 SQIVND (reference sequence). This CDR3 is 16 amino acids long. Based on the CDR3 plus reference TRBV19 and TRBJ1-4, the full variable domain is DGGITQSPKYLFRKEGQNVTLSCEQNLNHDAMYWYRQDPGQGLRLIYYSQIVNDFQKGDIAEGYSVSREKKESFPLTVTSAQKNPTAFYLCASSTQTGQVPSWLFFGSGTQLSVL.

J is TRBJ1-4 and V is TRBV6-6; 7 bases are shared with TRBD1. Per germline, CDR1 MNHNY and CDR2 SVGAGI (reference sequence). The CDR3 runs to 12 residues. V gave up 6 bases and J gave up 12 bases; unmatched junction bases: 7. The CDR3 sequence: CASRQGVEELFF. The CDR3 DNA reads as TGTGCCAGCAGGCAGGGGGTCGAGGAACTGTTTTTT.

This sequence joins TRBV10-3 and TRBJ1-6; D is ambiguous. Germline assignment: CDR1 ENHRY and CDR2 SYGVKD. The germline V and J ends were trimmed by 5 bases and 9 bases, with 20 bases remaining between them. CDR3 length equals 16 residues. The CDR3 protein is CAISKIGGPEASPLHF. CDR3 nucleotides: TGTGCCATCAGTAAAATCGGTGGGCCAGAAGCTTCACCCCTCCACTTT.

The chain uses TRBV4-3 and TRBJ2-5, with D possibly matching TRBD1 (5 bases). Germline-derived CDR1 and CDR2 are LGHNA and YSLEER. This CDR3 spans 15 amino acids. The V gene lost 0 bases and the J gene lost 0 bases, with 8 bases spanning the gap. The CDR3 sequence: CASSQDNRNQETQYF. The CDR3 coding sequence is TGCGCCAGCAGCCAAGATAACAGGAACCAAGAGACCCAGTACTTC.

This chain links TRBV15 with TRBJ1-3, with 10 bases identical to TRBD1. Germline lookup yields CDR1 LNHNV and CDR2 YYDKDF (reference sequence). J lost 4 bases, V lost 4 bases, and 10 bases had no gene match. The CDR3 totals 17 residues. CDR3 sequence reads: CATSIKGGQGGGNTIYF. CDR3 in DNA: TGTGCCACCAGCATTAAAGGAGGACAGGGGGGCGGAAACACCATATATTTT. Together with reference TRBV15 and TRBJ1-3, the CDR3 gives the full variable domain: DAMVIQNPRYQVTQFGKPVTLSCSQTLNHNVMYWYQQKSSQAPKLLFHYYDKDFNNEADTPDNFQSRRPNTSFCFLDIRSPGLGDTAMYLCATSIKGGQGGGNTIYFGEGSWLTVV.

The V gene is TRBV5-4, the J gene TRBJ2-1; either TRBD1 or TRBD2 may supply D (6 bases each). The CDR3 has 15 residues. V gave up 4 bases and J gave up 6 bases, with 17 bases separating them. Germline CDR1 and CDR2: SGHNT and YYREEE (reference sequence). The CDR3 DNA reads TGTGCCAGCAGCATCGACAGGAGGGTGGGCAATGAGCAGTTCTTC. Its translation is CASSIDRRVGNEQFF.

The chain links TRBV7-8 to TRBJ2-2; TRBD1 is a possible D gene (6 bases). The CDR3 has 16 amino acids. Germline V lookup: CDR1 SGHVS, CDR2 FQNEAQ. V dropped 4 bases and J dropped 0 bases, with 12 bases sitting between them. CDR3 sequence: CASSWGPEPNTGELFF. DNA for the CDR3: TGTGCCAGCAGCTGGGGGCCGGAGCCGAACACCGGGGAGCTGTTTTTT. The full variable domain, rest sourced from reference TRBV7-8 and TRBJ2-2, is GAGVSQSPRYKVAKRGQDVALRCDPISGHVSLFWYQQALGQGPEFLTYFQNEAQLDKSGLPSDRFFAERPEGSVSTLKIQRTQQEDSAVYLCASSWGPEPNTGELFFGEGSRLTVL.

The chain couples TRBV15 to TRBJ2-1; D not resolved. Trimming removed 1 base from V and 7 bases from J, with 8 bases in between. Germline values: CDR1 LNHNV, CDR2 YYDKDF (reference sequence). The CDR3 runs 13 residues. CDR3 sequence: CATSRGFRNEQFF. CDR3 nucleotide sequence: TGTGCCACCAGCAGAGGATTTCGGAATGAGCAGTTCTTC.

The CDR3 DNA reads as TGTGCCAGCAGGGGAGTTATGAACACTGAAGCTTTCTTT. Translated, it gives CASRGVMNTEAFF. The gene calls are TRBV11-2 and TRBJ1-1, with D hard to call. The CDR3 totals 13 residues. Between the trimmed V and J ends, which lost 6 bases and 0 bases, there was a span of 8 bases. Looked up from germline, CDR1 is SGHAT and CDR2 is FQNNGV.

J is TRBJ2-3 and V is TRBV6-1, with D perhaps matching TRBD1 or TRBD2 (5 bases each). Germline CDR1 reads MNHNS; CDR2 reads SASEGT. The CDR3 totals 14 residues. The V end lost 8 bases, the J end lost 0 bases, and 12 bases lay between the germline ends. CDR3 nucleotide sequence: TGTGCCAGCCGGGGACGGAGTAGCACAGATACGCAGTATTTT. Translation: CASRGRSSTDTQYF.

For the CDR3, the DNA is TGTGCCAGCAGCTTAGTAGCCAACGTCCTGACTTTC. Its protein is CASSLVANVLTF. The V and J genes are TRBV7-9 and TRBJ2-6; D unclear. V was clipped by 1 base and J by 7 bases, with 2 bases between them. Germline lookup yields CDR1 SEHNR and CDR2 FQNEAQ (reference sequence). This CDR3 has 12 residues.

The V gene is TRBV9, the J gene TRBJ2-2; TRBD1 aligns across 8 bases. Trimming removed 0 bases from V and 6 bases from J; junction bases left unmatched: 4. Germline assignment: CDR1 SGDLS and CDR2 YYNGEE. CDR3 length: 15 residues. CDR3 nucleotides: TGTGCCAGCAGCGTAGTGGTACAGGGGGCCGGGGAGCTGTTTTTT. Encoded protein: CASSVVVQGAGELFF. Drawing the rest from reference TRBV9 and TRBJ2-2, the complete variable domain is DSGVTQTPKHLITATGQRVTLRCSPRSGDLSVYWYQQSLDQGLQFLIQYYNGEERAKGNILERFSAQQFPDLHSELNLSSLELGDSALYFCASSVVVQGAGELFFGEGSRLTVL.

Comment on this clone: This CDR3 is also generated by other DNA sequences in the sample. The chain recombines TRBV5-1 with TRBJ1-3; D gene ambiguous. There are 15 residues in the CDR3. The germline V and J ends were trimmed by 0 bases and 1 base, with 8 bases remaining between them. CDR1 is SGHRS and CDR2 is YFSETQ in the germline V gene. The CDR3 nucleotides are TGCGCCAGCAGCTTGGCAGCGGCATCTGGAAACACCATATATTTT. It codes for CASSLAAASGNTIYF.

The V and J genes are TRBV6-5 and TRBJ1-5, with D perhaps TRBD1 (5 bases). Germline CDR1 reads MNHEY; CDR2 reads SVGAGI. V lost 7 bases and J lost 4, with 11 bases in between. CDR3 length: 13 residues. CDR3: CASTMTENQPQHF. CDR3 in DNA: TGTGCCAGCACCATGACAGAAAATCAGCCCCAGCATTTT.